The rows below give T cell receptor beta chains drawn from one sample of a study. A single record per CDR3 protein comes from TCRdb applying MiXCR to the RT-PCR reads. The data show hundreds of thousands of distinct CDR3 sequences, with more than 13% seen just once and around 3.3% held by the top ten. Sequenced input: memory CD4+ T cells from blood. The origin of the receptors is a female donor in good health, serving as a healthy control. Each CDR3 is given with its conserved first and last residue. D genes are given only for firm matches. Rows give clone size only sometimes, using once, few, many, or a class for an expanded clone.

j_gene	abundance	v_gene	d_gene	CDR3nt	CDR3aa
TRBJ2-5	many	TRBV4-3	.	TGCGCCAGCAGCCTATGGGCTAGCGTCCAAGAGACCCAGTACTTC	CASSLWASVQETQYF
TRBJ2-7	.	TRBV5-1	.	TGCGCCAGCAGCTCTTCAGGGGAGACTGCGTACGAGCAGTACTTC	CASSSSGETAYEQYF
TRBJ2-5	many	TRBV7-2	TRBD1	TGTGCCAGCAGCCCTAGTCCACAGGGGATAACCCAGTACTTC	CASSPSPQGITQYF
TRBJ1-4	.	TRBV5-6	.	TGTGCCAGCAGCTTCCAAGGGGCGGCTAATGAAAAACTGTTTTTT	CASSFQGAANEKLFF
TRBJ2-4	many	TRBV27	.	TGTGCCAGCAGTTTATATTCCGGGGGGCGCGACGTCAAAAACATTCAGTACTTC	CASSLYSGGRDVKNIQYF
TRBJ2-7	many	TRBV12-3/TRBV12-4	.	TGTGCCAGCAGTGGGGTCGTAGGAGCCTACGAGCAGTACTTC	CASSGVVGAYEQYF
TRBJ1-2	.	TRBV6-5	.	TGTGCCAGCAGACGGGAGGGGGAGTCTGGCTACACCTTC	CASRREGESGYTF
TRBJ2-1	few	TRBV3-1	TRBD2	TGTGCCAGCAGCCAAGAATTTGTAGCGGGACTGTTCTTC	CASSQEFVAGLFF
TRBJ2-3	.	TRBV6-2/TRBV6-3	.	TGTGCCAGCAGGTCCTGGACGAGCAGCACAGATACGCAGTATTTT	CASRSWTSSTDTQYF
TRBJ1-5	many	TRBV6-2/TRBV6-3	TRBD1	TGTGCCAGCAGACCCGAGGGACAGGGGGTCCGCCAGCCCCAGCATTTT	CASRPEGQGVRQPQHF
TRBJ2-1	many	TRBV20-1	TRBD2	TGCAGTGCTAGGTCCGGGAGGGGATACAATGAGCAGTTCTTC	CSARSGRGYNEQFF
TRBJ2-7	few	TRBV20-1	TRBD1	TGCAGTGCTTCTCGAAGCACAGGGGTTAGCGAGCAGTACTTC	CSASRSTGVSEQYF
TRBJ2-7	many	TRBV6-1	TRBD1	TGTGCCAGCAGTACGGGACAGGGGGCCTCCGAGCAGTACTTC	CASSTGQGASEQYF
TRBJ2-1	many	TRBV7-2	.	TGTGCCAGCAGCTTACGGGGCGGATCCTGGAATGAGCAGTTCTTC	CASSLRGGSWNEQFF
TRBJ2-1	.	TRBV28	.	TGTGCCAGCAGTTCCCTTTATGGGAGAGGCTTC	CASSSLYGRGF
TRBJ2-3	few	TRBV19	TRBD1	TGTGCCAGTAGTACCCAACAGGGGCGCAGAGGCACAGATACGCAGTATTTT	CASSTQQGRRGTDTQYF
TRBJ1-2	few	TRBV18	TRBD1	TGTGCCAGCTCCCAGGACAGGGGAGTCAATGGCTACACCTTC	CASSQDRGVNGYTF
TRBJ1-6	few	TRBV27	.	TGTGCCTCCCACGGGGTTGCTAATTCACCCCTCCACTTT	CASHGVANSPLHF
TRBJ2-2	once	TRBV5-4	TRBD1	TGTGCCAGCAGCTTCAAGACAGGGGGAGTCACCGGGGAGCTGTTTTTT	CASSFKTGGVTGELFF
TRBJ2-5	.	TRBV20-1	.	TGCAGTGCTAGCGAGGAGTGGGGACAAGAGACCCAGTACTTC	CSASEEWGQETQYF
TRBJ2-2	many	TRBV12-3/TRBV12-4	.	TGTGCCAGCAGTTTTATCGCCAGCACGAACACCGGGGAGCTGTTTTTT	CASSFIASTNTGELFF
TRBJ2-1	few	TRBV4-1	TRBD2	TGCGCCAGCAGCCAAGAAAAGGGTAGCGGGACCCGAAACAATGAGCAGTTCTTC	CASSQEKGSGTRNNEQFF
TRBJ1-3	few	TRBV3-1	.	TGTGCCAGCAGCCCCGGGACAAGAGTTTCTGGAAACACCATATATTTT	CASSPGTRVSGNTIYF
TRBJ2-1	.	TRBV5-1	TRBD2	TGCGCCAGCAGCTCACCGGGACTAGCGGGAACGAGTGAGCAGTTCTTC	CASSSPGLAGTSEQFF
TRBJ1-3	few	TRBV5-1	.	TGCGCCAGCAGCTTGACGGGGGCGAAGGACACCATATATTTT	CASSLTGAKDTIYF
TRBJ2-7	many	TRBV7-9	.	TGTGCCAGCAGCGAATCACTAGCTGGGGAGCAGTACTTC	CASSESLAGEQYF
TRBJ1-1	few	TRBV6-1	TRBD1	TGTGCCAGCAGTGAACTGGGGAGGGGGCTGGGCACTGAAGCTTTCTTT	CASSELGRGLGTEAFF
TRBJ1-3	few	TRBV18	TRBD1	TGTGCCAGCTCACCAACGGGACAGGGCAACTCTGGAAACACCATATATTTT	CASSPTGQGNSGNTIYF
TRBJ2-3	.	TRBV5-5	TRBD2	TGTGCCAGCAGCTTGTTGGCTAGCGGAGCCACAGATACGCAGTATTTT	CASSLLASGATDTQYF
TRBJ1-2	.	TRBV9	TRBD1	TGTGCCAGCAGCGGCCGAACCCGGGACAGGGTCAATGGCTACACCTTC	CASSGRTRDRVNGYTF
TRBJ1-5	.	TRBV6-2/TRBV6-3	TRBD1	TGTGCCAGCAGTTGGACAGGGGGATGGGGCAATCAGCCCCAGCATTTT	CASSWTGGWGNQPQHF
TRBJ2-7	few	TRBV7-2	.	TGTGCCAGCAGCTTTCAGGGCGCAGTGGATTTTCGGAACGAGCAGTACTTC	CASSFQGAVDFRNEQYF
TRBJ2-7	.	TRBV7-2	TRBD2	TGTGCCAGCAGCTTAGTATCCCTCATAGCGGGAGGCCGCCCCTACGAGCAGTACTTC	CASSLVSLIAGGRPYEQYF
TRBJ1-5	.	TRBV5-4	TRBD1	TGTGCCAGCAGCGCTGACAGGGACCAGCCCCAGCATTTT	CASSADRDQPQHF
TRBJ1-4	few	TRBV7-2	.	TGTGCCAGCAGCTCTCGTCTCAGAGGGGCAACTAATGAAAAACTGTTTTTT	CASSSRLRGATNEKLFF
TRBJ2-3	.	TRBV3-1	.	TGTGCCAGCAGCCAAGATTGGGGACTTGTCACAGATACGCAGTATTTT	CASSQDWGLVTDTQYF
TRBJ2-7	few	TRBV7-9	.	TGTGCCAGCAGCCGCCCGACTGTTGGCGAGCAGTACTTC	CASSRPTVGEQYF
TRBJ1-1	.	TRBV6-5	.	TGTGCCAGCAGTTACATCCGAGGGGCTGAAGCTTTCTTT	CASSYIRGAEAFF
TRBJ2-1	many	TRBV7-2	TRBD1	TGTGCCAGCAGCTTAGAAGGGACAGCCAATGAGCAGTTCTTC	CASSLEGTANEQFF
TRBJ2-2	.	TRBV29-1	.	TGCAGCGTAGGCAGGCAGAACACCGGGGAGCTGTTTTTT	CSVGRQNTGELFF
TRBJ1-5	many	TRBV3-1	.	TGTGCCAGCAGCCAAGGGACATCGGGCGGTCAGCCCCAGCATTTT	CASSQGTSGGQPQHF
TRBJ2-2	.	TRBV12-3/TRBV12-4	.	TGTGCCAGCAGTTTGGTACAGCAAGCCGGGGAGCTGTTTTTT	CASSLVQQAGELFF
TRBJ2-1	many	TRBV27	TRBD2	TGTGCCAGCAGGAGGAGGGGAGGGTTGAATGAGCAGTTCTTC	CASRRRGGLNEQFF
TRBJ1-1	.	TRBV7-9	.	TGTGCCAGCAGCTCTACCCTCGAAGCTTTCTTT	CASSSTLEAFF
TRBJ1-2	.	TRBV28	TRBD1	TGTGCCAGCAGTCGAACAGGGGGGAGAGAGTTC	CASSRTGGREF
TRBJ2-5	.	TRBV7-2	.	TGTGCCAGCAGCGCATGGGGGCATGAGACCCAGTACTTC	CASSAWGHETQYF
TRBJ1-4	.	TRBV20-1	.	TGCAGAGCTGCCGGGACGGCCGGTGAAAAACTGTTTTTT	CRAAGTAGEKLFF
TRBJ2-3	many	TRBV6-5	TRBD1	TGTGCCAGCAGTTACGGACAGGGGACTACGCAGTATTTT	CASSYGQGTTQYF
TRBJ1-1	.	TRBV5-1	TRBD1	TGCGCCAGCAGCTCAGGACAGGCGGAGACTGAAGCTTTCTTT	CASSSGQAETEAFF
TRBJ2-5	.	TRBV6-2/TRBV6-3	TRBD2	TGTGCCAGCAGACCAACCATCAAACTAGCGGGGGGGCCGAGACAGACCCAGTACTTC	CASRPTIKLAGGPRQTQYF
TRBJ1-2	.	TRBV7-3	.	TGTGCCAGCAGCTTAAATCCCGGACAGAACTATGGCTACACCTTC	CASSLNPGQNYGYTF
TRBJ1-2	.	TRBV7-9	.	TGTGCCAGCAGCTCGAGGGGCAGTAACTATGGCTACACCTTC	CASSSRGSNYGYTF
TRBJ1-1	many	TRBV5-1	.	TGCGCCAGCAGCCCATGGACAGCTAACACTGAAGCTTTCTTT	CASSPWTANTEAFF
TRBJ2-1	few	TRBV4-2	.	TGTGCCAGCAGCCAAAGGAGGCCCCAGGAGGACAATGAGCAGTTCTTC	CASSQRRPQEDNEQFF
TRBJ2-7	few	TRBV7-2	.	TGTGCCAGCAGCTTAGCCCGGGGTTATGTCTACGAGCAGTACTTC	CASSLARGYVYEQYF